This T cell receptor (beta chain) came from a study of Graves' ophthalmopathy and Graves' hyperthyroidism (dated by TCRdb to the late 2010s). Background for the entire study: Peripheral blood was collected before any treatment was given, at the time of initial diagnosis. An independent validation cohort comprised 18 hyperthyroidism patients and some 16 patients who later progressed from hyperthyroidism to ophthalmopathy. TCR beta repertoire signatures were used to distinguish Graves' ophthalmopathy from Graves' hyperthyroidism and to predict progression to ophthalmopathy. To explore V-J signatures that distinguish ophthalmopathy from hyperthyroidism, a discovery set of under 110 patients was enrolled, made up of 43 with ophthalmopathy and some 56 with stable hyperthyroidism. The approximately 98 discovery patients were randomly divided into training and test sets at a 7:3 ratio. In total, 135 blood samples were TCR-sequenced: 40 to 45 ophthalmopathy, some 80 hyperthyroidism and approximately 17 hyperthyroidism-to-ophthalmopathy patients. Following sample collection, hyperthyroidism patients were given methimazole at a starting dose of 30 mg daily, and ophthalmopathy patients were given high-dose intravenous methylprednisolone. T-cell repertoires of thyroid tissue and blood were compared in 5 or 6 hyperthyroidism patients.

This clonotype was found many times. Its antigen has not been determined. Nothing much larger sits one base from this clone, and base qualities are not available. For repertoire sequencing, TCR beta CDR3 regions were amplified from RNA transcripts. The first round of RT-PCR was done with HTBI primers and the Qiagen OneStep RT-PCR kit, and was followed by a second round of multiplex PCR, then size selection and purification. Libraries were sequenced on an Illumina HiSeq2000 using paired-end 100 bp reads. The authors processed their data as follows. SOAPnuke was used to process the reads, removing any read that contained adapters or uncalled bases, had a mean Phred below 15, or lacked an exact match to the constant primer or identifier. COPE v1.2.5 was used to merge the high-quality paired reads. Each unique nucleotide sequence was defined as a clonotype, and clonotypes were aligned to IMGT TRB V, D and J references with MiTCR v1.1. Analysis was restricted to V-J combinations with a frequency above 0.0001, which covered 99% to 99.2% of repertoires. For each V-J combination, a TCR clonal expansion and chaos score was defined as the ratio of F50 clonal expansion to chaos observed in the TCRdist matrix. Welch's t-statistics and random forest were used to reduce features to about 13 V-J combinations, which were fed into a naive Bayes classifier. Thyroid-blood repertoire similarity was quantified with the Morisita-Horn index. TCRdb reworked the public reads: Q25 trimming with fastp, MiXCR clone assembly, productive beta chains retained. For every CDR3 protein sequence, its rows merge into one entry that carries the most common genes and DNA. TCRdb assigned the V and J calls; the authors' analysis was not used. This sample has 620,000 or so distinct CDR3 sequences in its table, and about 24% of those were observed once. Of the sample, more than 5.5% falls within the top ten clones.

Summary of the overall study and its limitations: In cross-validation, the 13-signature model distinguished ophthalmopathy from stable hyperthyroidism with 85% to 90% sensitivity and around 81% specificity, and in the test set the corresponding values were 80% and 75%. Among expanded thyroid clonotypes with frequency above 0.001, most also showed up in blood, which suggests that blood repertoires may reflect the thyroid immune response. In validation, the model predicted ophthalmopathy progression with 70.59% sensitivity and approximately 75% specificity; 12 predicted patients were CT-confirmed with GO in a median of around 6 months. No statistical method was used to predetermine the sample size, and group allocation was not hidden from the investigators.

Per the germline V gene, MDHEN is the CDR1 and SYDVKM is the CDR2. V sheds 5 bases and J sheds 3 bases, leaving 16 bases between their ends. The CDR3 starts with the cysteine, ends with the phenylalanine, and has 15 residues. Only the CDR3 DNA is retained, 45 bases long and in frame from the first base. Stable hyperthyroidism was defined as no progression to ophthalmopathy within 18 months of follow-up. Hyperthyroidism patients were newly diagnosed, were aged 18 to 65 years, and had a disease duration under 2 months. Anyone with other autoimmune diseases, uncontrolled infections, pregnancy or lactation was excluded from the study. Diagnosis was based on clinical symptoms, serum thyroxine, TRAb, thyroid ultrasound and orbital computed tomography. Ficoll-Paque density gradient centrifugation was used to isolate PBMCs from 9.5 to 10 ml of fresh peripheral blood. Trizol reagent was used to extract the total RNA, and its quality was then checked on an Agilent 2100 Bioanalyzer.

The TCR comes from a young woman with stable Graves' hyperthyroidism. Some clones in this sample may be carry-over from other donors' samples. Donor details come from another sample of the same person, matched by shared clones. The sequenced sample consisted of peripheral blood. The chain is encoded by TRBV28 joined to TRBJ2-5, with a weak D call of TRBD2 (7 bases match). The CDR3 has the sequence CASSKQGRGEETQYF. The DNA sequence is given as TGTGCCAGCAGTAAACAGGGACGGGGGGAAGAGACCCAGTACTTC.